This T cell receptor beta chain was captured by sequencing in a study of T cell responses to AZD1222 COVID-19 vaccine (dated by TCRdb to the early 2020s). Context from the whole study: Because spike-specific TCR depth and breadth did not differ between the two schedules, AZD1222 recipients who got a second dose at roughly 4 weeks were pooled with those who got a second dose at roughly 12 weeks. A total of just over 230 trial participants underwent TCR sequencing, of whom 207 received two doses of AZD1222 and some 25 received two doses of the MenACWY control vaccine. Trial participants were enrolled by age into 18-55, 56-69 and 70-plus year subgroups, with about 150, 28 and 57 TCR-sequenced participants respectively.

On the study overall, not on this receptor specifically: After two AZD1222 doses, both the breadth and the depth of spike-specific TCRs were significantly higher than at day 0 and than in MenACWY recipients. Because no samples from the day 14 peak response were available, repertoires could be characterized only after the peak T cell response. In the small 56-69-year group, the increase in depth fell short of significance, most likely because of low power. Vaccine-associated CD4 TCRs spanned the whole spike protein, with dominant responses in regions 160-218 and 743-854. Epitopes outside the regions mutated in the B.1.351 and B.1.1.7 variants were reportedly recognized by nearly half of the unique spike-specific TCRs. Conclusions about previously exposed vaccinees were limited because only six AZD1222 recipients were SARS-CoV-2 seropositive at baseline. Most participants were white British and females outnumbered males, and the authors suggested that clonal diversity may have been underestimated.

About this clone: The specificity of this receptor is unknown. Qualities for individual bases were not recorded, and no much larger clone is one base off.

The CDR3 regions of human TCRbeta chains were subjected to immunosequencing. Processing in the source paper ran as follows. TCRs in the repertoires were matched against a reference library of SARS-CoV-2-specific TCRs that had been generated with the MIRA antigen-specificity platform. Breadth was defined as the fraction of unique TCRs that were SARS-CoV-2-associated. Depth was defined as the fraction of total T cells that were SARS-CoV-2-associated. Each spike-specific TCR was assigned to its reactive spike region and to a CD4 or CD8 class using the MIRA data. Log10-transformed breadth and depth values were compared by one-way ANOVA with Sidak's multiple comparisons tests. TCRdb's version of the immuneACCESS table is confined to in-frame rearrangements and falls short of the full clone set. An unresolved V gene accounts for under half of the shortfall where checked; the remainder is of unknown origin. The D gene and trimming were derived from the DNA, and the V and J assignments and clone size from that table. For this sample the table gives around 100,000 clones, of which over 90% were detected only once. Around 4.7% of the sample is taken by the ten largest.

Looking up the germline V gene (reference sequence) yields CDR1 LGHDT and CDR2 YNNKEL. The CDR3 has 13 amino acids, counting the end cysteine and phenylalanine. Kept here is only the CDR3 DNA, which spans 39 bases and is read in frame from base 1. Trimmed from V: 8 bases; trimmed from J: 5 bases; junction bases lacking a gene match: 5. The time point tag for this specimen amounts to: baseline before first vaccination. Samples from vaccinated people were obtained from the UK trials COV001 and COV002, which included a single-blind randomized controlled phase 2/3 trial of AZD1222 (ChAdOx1 nCoV-19) in healthy adults. For TCRbeta chain sequencing, PBMC samples were collected from trial participants at day 0 and at day 28 after the second dose.

This receptor was identified in an adult in good health. The sample consisted of peripheral blood, taken on day 0 of AZD1222 vaccination. The chain was built from TRBV3-1 (or the pseudogene TRBV3-2) and TRBJ2-2, with 7 junctional bases fitting TRBD2. The DNA sequence follows: TGTGCCAGCGTGGGACTACAGACCGGGGAGCTGTTTTTT. This yields the protein CASVGLQTGELFF.